The 8 T cell receptor beta chains presented below share a single source sample, sequenced in a study of T cells in Graves' hyperthyroidism and ophthalmopathy. TCR beta CDR3 region amplification was performed from RNA transcripts. Carried out on the TCR CDR3, a first-round RT-PCR used the HTBI primer set. TCRdb ran MiXCR on the multiplex PCR reads and lists one entry per CDR3 protein. The sample lists 300,000 to 400,000 distinct CDR3 sequences; 14% were seen once. Source material: blood. These receptors were collected from a woman aged 30 to 39 with Graves' ophthalmopathy.

The chain joins TRBV20-1 to TRBJ2-4, with 9 bases aligning to TRBD2. The CDR3 runs to 17 residues. Germline CDR1 reads DFQATT; CDR2 reads SNEGSKA (reference sequence). J was trimmed by 5 bases and V by 0 bases; bases with no gene match: 11. The CDR3 loop is CSARDWTSDGIENIQYF. The CDR3 coding sequence is TGCAGTGCTAGAGATTGGACTAGCGACGGGATAGAAAACATTCAGTACTTC.

This clonotype was counted many times. This sequence joins TRBV28 and TRBJ2-1; D possibly corresponds to TRBD1 (6 bases). In germline, CDR1 is MDHEN, CDR2 SYDVKM. Trimming took 7 bases from V and 8 from J, leaving 21 bases between them. The CDR3 is 15 amino acids. The CDR3 loop reads CASITAGTPPDEQFF. The CDR3 DNA follows: TGTGCCAGCATTACGGCCGGGACACCCCCCGATGAGCAGTTCTTC.

This clonotype was observed at least ten times. V is TRBV6-1 and J is TRBJ1-2, with 7 bases aligning to TRBD1. Unmatched junction bases numbered 8, after V lost 6 bases and J lost 4 bases. CDR3 length: 14 residues. CDR1 MNHNS and CDR2 SASEGT come from the germline V gene. CDR3 loop: CASSTRGLGYGYTF. The CDR3, as DNA: TGTGCCAGCAGCACCAGGGGGTTGGGCTATGGCTACACCTTC.

This clonotype has ten or more counts. This chain links TRBV28 with TRBJ1-2; 7 bases are shared with TRBD1. This CDR3 region has 13 residues. Germline trimming cut 7 bases from V and 4 bases from J; bases unmatched to any gene: 6. The V gene's germline CDR1 is MDHEN and CDR2 SYDVKM. The CDR3: CASITGASYGYTF. The CDR3, as DNA: TGTGCCAGCATTACAGGGGCGAGCTATGGCTACACCTTC.

This clonotype was counted at least ten times. The chain uses TRBV3-1 and TRBJ1-5; D remains ambiguous. The CDR3 sequence is 19 residues long. Deletions cut 0 bases from V and 0 bases from J, with 18 bases between. Germline V gives CDR1 LGHDT, CDR2 YNNKEL (reference sequence). For the CDR3, the DNA is TGTGCCAGCAGCCAAGACCGCGCCGGATTCCTAGATAGCAATCAGCCCCAGCATTTT. Amino acid sequence: CASSQDRAGFLDSNQPQHF.

This clonotype was observed many times. This chain uses TRBV12-3 or TRBV12-4 with TRBJ2-3; 10 nucleotides align to TRBD2. The CDR3 covers 15 residues. The V and J ends lost 5 bases and 3 bases, in that order; junction bases with no gene match: 5. The CDR3 loop reads CASSPGGLATDTQYF. CDR3 nucleotides: TGTGCCAGCAGTCCAGGGGGACTAGCGACAGATACGCAGTATTTT.

This clonotype was found many times. The rearrangement uses TRBV29-1 and TRBJ1-1, with 7 bases lining up with TRBD1. This CDR3 has 12 amino acids. V dropped 6 bases and J dropped 3; count of bases not matched to a gene: 4. CDR1 is SQVTM, CDR2 ANQGSEA, per germline. The CDR3 loop is CSVSDRDTEAFF. The CDR3 DNA sequence: TGCAGCGTCAGTGACAGGGACACTGAAGCTTTCTTT.

This clonotype occurred many times. The rearrangement uses TRBV2 and TRBJ1-4, with 10 bases lining up with TRBD1. The CDR3 spans 13 residues. CDR1 and CDR2 from the germline V gene are SNHLY and FYNNEI. Trimming removed 3 bases from V and 12 bases from J; junction bases left unmatched: 4. The CDR3, as DNA: TGTGCCAGCAGTGACGGACAGGGGGACGAACTGTTTTTT. Amino acids: CASSDGQGDELFF.